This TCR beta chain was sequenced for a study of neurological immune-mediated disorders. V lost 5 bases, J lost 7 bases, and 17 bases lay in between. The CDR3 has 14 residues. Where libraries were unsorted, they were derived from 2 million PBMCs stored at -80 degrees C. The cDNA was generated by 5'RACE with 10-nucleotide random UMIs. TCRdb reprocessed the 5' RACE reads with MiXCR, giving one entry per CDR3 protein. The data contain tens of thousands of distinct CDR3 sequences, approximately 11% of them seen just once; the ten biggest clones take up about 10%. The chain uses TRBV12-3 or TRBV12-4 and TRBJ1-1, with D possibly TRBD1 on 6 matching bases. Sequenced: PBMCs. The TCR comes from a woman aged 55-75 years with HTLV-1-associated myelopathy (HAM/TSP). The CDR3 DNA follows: TGTGCCAGCAGTCCCCCCAGACAGGTTAGTGAAGCTTTCTTT. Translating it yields CASSPPRQVSEAFF.